These 18 T cell receptor beta chains were sequenced from one sample in a study of T cells in Graves' hyperthyroidism and ophthalmopathy. Template material for amplifying TCR beta CDR3 regions consisted of RNA transcripts. In the first-round RT-PCR of the TCR CDR3, the HTBI primer set was used. A single record per CDR3 protein comes from TCRdb applying MiXCR to the multiplex PCR reads. The sample shows around 250,000 distinct CDR3 sequences, around 25% of them seen only once. Source material: blood. The receptors stem from a woman aged 40 to 50 with Graves' ophthalmopathy.

This clonotype was counted many times. The chain links TRBV20-1 to TRBJ2-7; TRBD2 aligns across 10 bases. CDR3 length: 14 amino acids. The germline V gene encodes CDR1 DFQATT and CDR2 SNEGSKA (reference sequence). The V and J ends lost 5 bases and 2 bases, in that order; junction bases with no gene match: 6. The CDR3 nucleotides read TGCAGTGCTGCGGGGACTAGCGAAACCTACGAGCAGTACTTC. As protein: CSAAGTSETYEQYF.

This clonotype was recorded at least ten times. The rearrangement joins TRBV12-5 to TRBJ2-2; D perhaps matches TRBD1 (6 bases). CDR1 and CDR2 (germline): LGHNT, FRNRAP. The V end was cut by 0 bases, the J end by 7 bases, with 15 bases between. The CDR3 consists of 16 residues. The CDR3 loop reads CASGLVLTGSLGELFF. The CDR3 nucleotides read TGTGCTAGTGGTTTGGTACTTACAGGGTCCCTCGGGGAGCTGTTTTTT.

This clonotype was found many times. J is TRBJ2-7 and V is TRBV30; no definite D call. This CDR3 has 16 amino acids. Per the germline V gene, CDR1 is GTSNPN and CDR2 is SVGIG (reference sequence). V was pared by 4 bases and J by 6 bases, with 25 bases between. The CDR3 nucleotides are TGTGCCTGGAACCACCGGGTGGGAAGTTTCCCGTCCGAGCAGTACTTC. It is translated as CAWNHRVGSFPSEQYF.

The rearrangement uses TRBV15 and TRBJ2-7, with D perhaps matching TRBD1 (6 bases). Germline V lookup: CDR1 LNHNV, CDR2 YYDKDF (reference sequence). This CDR3 spans 13 amino acids. Trimming shortened V by 10 bases and J by 4 bases, and 17 bases separated the two germline ends. In DNA, the CDR3 is TGTGCCAGCCGGGACAAGGGAAGGTACGAGCAGTACTTC. This gives the protein CASRDKGRYEQYF.

This clonotype was recorded at least ten times. The V call is TRBV19, the J call TRBJ1-5; TRBD1 is a possible D gene (5 bases). This CDR3 spans 15 amino acids. The germline V gene has CDR1 LNHDA and CDR2 SQIVND (reference sequence). V shed 7 bases and J shed 2 bases, with 15 bases lying between them. This CDR3 reads CASNPQGFGNQPQHF. CDR3 sequence (DNA): TGTGCCAGTAACCCGCAGGGATTTGGCAATCAGCCCCAGCATTTT. The full variable domain, its missing parts supplied by reference TRBV19 and TRBJ1-5, is DGGITQSPKYLFRKEGQNVTLSCEQNLNHDAMYWYRQDPGQGLRLIYYSQIVNDFQKGDIAEGYSVSREKKESFPLTVTSAQKNPTAFYLCASNPQGFGNQPQHFGDGTRLSIL.

This clonotype came up a few times. This sequence joins TRBV24-1 and TRBJ1-5; TRBD1 matches at 7 bases. With V trimmed by 2 bases and J by 13 bases, 7 bases remained unmatched. CDR1 and CDR2 from the germline V gene are KGHDR and SFDVKD. CDR3 length: 13 amino acids. The CDR3 here is CATSDSTGWSQHF. CDR3 bases: TGTGCCACCAGTGATTCGACAGGGTGGTCTCAGCATTTT.

This clonotype showed up many times. DNA of the CDR3: TGCGCCAGCAGCTCACGGACAGCGGCCTACGAGCAGTACTTC. Its protein is CASSSRTAAYEQYF. The chain has TRBV5-1 and TRBJ2-7; maybe TRBD1 (6 bases). This CDR3 is 14 amino acids long. V gave up 3 bases and J gave up 2 bases, with 12 bases separating them. Germline V gene data show CDR1 as SGHRS and CDR2 as YFSETQ.

This clonotype was recorded at least ten times. This chain uses TRBV5-1 with TRBJ1-1; 9 nucleotides match TRBD1. This CDR3 has 15 amino acids. J lost 4 bases, V lost 4 bases, and 8 bases had no gene match. Germline assignment: CDR1 SGHRS and CDR2 YFSETQ. CDR3 bases: TGCGCCAGCAGCAGAGGGGACAGGGAAAGCACTGAAGCTTTCTTT. Amino acid sequence: CASSRGDRESTEAFF.

Comments on this clonotype: A junction end diverges from the germline sequence, so it may reflect a read error. CDR3 sequence: CASSVAPSSYGQYF. In DNA form, the CDR3 reads TGTGCCAGCAGCGTAGCCCCTAGTTCCTACGGGCAGTACTTC. The chain employs TRBV9 and TRBJ2-7; D gene unclear. Germline CDR1 SGDLS, CDR2 YYNGEE. This CDR3 is built from 14 residues.

Many counts were recorded for this clonotype. The chain is built from TRBV6-5 and TRBJ2-7, with 8 bases fitting TRBD2. Germline CDR1 and CDR2: MNHEY and SVGAGI. The CDR3 loop spans 17 amino acids. Trimming cost V 0 bases and J 5 bases; bases outside gene matches: 12. The CDR3: CASSYSSFGRARNEQYF. For the CDR3, the DNA is TGTGCCAGCAGTTACTCGAGTTTCGGGAGGGCCAGGAACGAGCAGTACTTC.

In this sample, this clonotype turned up a few times. V is TRBV13 and J is TRBJ2-7, with 10 positions matching TRBD1. The CDR3 is 15 amino acids. Germline V CDR1 and CDR2: PRHDT, FYEKMQ (reference sequence). After removal of 1 base from V and 6 bases from J, the junction contained 6 bases not matched to a gene. CDR3 DNA: TGTGCCAGCAGCTTAGTATTGACAGGGGGCAGCGAGCAGTACTTC. This codes for CASSLVLTGGSEQYF.

The chain employs TRBV11-2 and TRBJ1-6, with unresolved D. Looked up from germline, CDR1 is SGHAT and CDR2 is FQNNGV. CDR3 length: 14 residues. V lost 5 bases to trimming and J lost 0 bases, with 5 bases between them. CDR3 residues: CASSPSSYNSPLHF. CDR3 DNA sequence: TGTGCCAGCAGCCCGAGCTCCTATAATTCACCCCTCCACTTT.

At least ten counts were recorded for this clonotype. CDR3 nucleotide sequence: TGTGCCAGCAGAACAGGGACCGACCTCCAAGAGACCCAGTACTTC. Residues: CASRTGTDLQETQYF. V and J are TRBV27 and TRBJ2-5; D possibly corresponds to TRBD1 (6 bases). CDR1 is MNHEY and CDR2 is SMNVEV in the germline V gene (reference sequence). V lost 6 bases, J lost 1 base, and 15 bases lay in between. The CDR3 extends over 15 amino acids.

This clonotype occurred many times. V and J are TRBV29-1 and TRBJ2-6; possibly TRBD2 for D (5 bases). Germline-derived CDR1 and CDR2 are SQVTM and ANQGSEA. CDR3 length equals 14 residues. Between the trimmed V and J ends, which lost 3 bases and 2 bases, there was a span of 8 bases. The CDR3 loop reads CSVEGRAGANVLTF. The CDR3 region has the DNA TGCAGCGTTGAGGGGAGAGCTGGGGCCAACGTCCTGACTTTC.

In this sample, this clonotype turned up a few times. The chain is built from TRBV28 and TRBJ2-3; a possible D gene is TRBD2 (6 bases). Trimming removed 7 bases at V and 1 base at J, with 18 bases between. Germline values: CDR1 MDHEN, CDR2 SYDVKM. The length of the CDR3 is 16 residues. CDR3 region: CASIPSGAGRTDTQYF. The CDR3 DNA reads TGTGCCAGCATCCCTTCGGGAGCGGGCCGCACAGATACGCAGTATTTT.

This clonotype was detected ten times or more. The chain joins TRBV7-8 to TRBJ2-7, with unresolved D. Germline CDR1 is SGHVS and CDR2 is FQNEAQ. Deletions cut 1 base from V and 6 bases from J, with 7 bases between. This CDR3 comprises 12 residues. DNA of the CDR3: TGTGCCAGCAGCTTAGAGGTCGGCGAGCAGTACTTC. Its translation is CASSLEVGEQYF.

The chain employs TRBV30 and TRBJ1-2; D unresolved. The ends were cut back, 4 bases at V and 8 bases at J, with 17 bases in the middle. The CDR3 has 13 residues. Germline values: CDR1 GTSNPN, CDR2 SVGIG (reference sequence). CDR3 protein: CAWTLDGPAGYTF. CDR3 bases: TGTGCCTGGACTTTGGACGGGCCAGCGGGCTACACCTTC.

The rearrangement joins TRBV18 to TRBJ2-2; 11 nucleotides line up with TRBD2. The trim removed 2 bases at V and 3 bases at J, leaving 5 bases unmatched. This CDR3 is built from 17 residues. Germline V gene data show CDR1 as KGHSH and CDR2 as LQKENI. This chain's CDR3 is CASSPTGGLADTGELFF. For the CDR3, the DNA is TGTGCCAGCTCACCAACCGGGGGACTAGCGGACACCGGGGAGCTGTTTTTT.